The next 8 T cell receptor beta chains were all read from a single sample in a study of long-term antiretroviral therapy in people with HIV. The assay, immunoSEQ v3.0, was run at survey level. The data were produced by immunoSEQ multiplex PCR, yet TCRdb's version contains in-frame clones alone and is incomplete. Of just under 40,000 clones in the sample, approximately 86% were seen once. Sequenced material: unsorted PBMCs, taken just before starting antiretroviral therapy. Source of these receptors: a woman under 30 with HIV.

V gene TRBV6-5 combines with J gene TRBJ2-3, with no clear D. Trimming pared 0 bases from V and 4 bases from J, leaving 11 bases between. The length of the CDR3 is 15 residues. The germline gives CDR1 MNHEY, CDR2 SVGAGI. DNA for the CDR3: TGTGCCAGCAGTTACTCGAAGCGAGGTTCAGATACGCAGTATTTT. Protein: CASSYSKRGSDTQYF.

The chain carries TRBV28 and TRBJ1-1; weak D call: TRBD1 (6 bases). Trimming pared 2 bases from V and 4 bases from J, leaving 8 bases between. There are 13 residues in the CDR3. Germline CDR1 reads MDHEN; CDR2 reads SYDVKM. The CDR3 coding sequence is TGTGCCAGCAGTTTAGGGGGCGGCACTGAAGCTTTCTTT. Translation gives CASSLGGGTEAFF.

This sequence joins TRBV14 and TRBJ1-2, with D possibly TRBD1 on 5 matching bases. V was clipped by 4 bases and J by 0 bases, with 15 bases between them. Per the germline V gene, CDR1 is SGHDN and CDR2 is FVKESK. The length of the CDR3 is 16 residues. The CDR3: CASSPLWGRTNYGYTF. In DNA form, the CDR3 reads TGTGCCAGCAGCCCGCTTTGGGGGAGAACTAACTATGGCTACACCTTC.

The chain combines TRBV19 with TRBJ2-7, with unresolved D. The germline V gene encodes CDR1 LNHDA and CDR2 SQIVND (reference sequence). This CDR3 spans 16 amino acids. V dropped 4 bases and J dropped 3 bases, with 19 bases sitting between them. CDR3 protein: CASSTSSAPGGYEQYF. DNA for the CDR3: TGTGCCAGTAGTACCTCATCGGCCCCCGGCGGCTACGAGCAGTACTTC.

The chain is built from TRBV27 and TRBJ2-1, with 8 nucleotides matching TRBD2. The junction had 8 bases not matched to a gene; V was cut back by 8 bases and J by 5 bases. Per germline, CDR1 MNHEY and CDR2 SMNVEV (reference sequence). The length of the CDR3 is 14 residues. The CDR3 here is CASRYGRANNEQFF. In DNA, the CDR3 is TGTGCCAGCCGTTACGGGAGGGCAAACAATGAGCAGTTCTTC.

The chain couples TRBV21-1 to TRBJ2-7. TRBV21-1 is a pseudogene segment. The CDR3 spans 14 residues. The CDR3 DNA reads TGTGCCGTTAGCGCGGGCAGGGTGATTTACGAGCAGTACTTC. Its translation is CAVSAGRVIYEQYF.

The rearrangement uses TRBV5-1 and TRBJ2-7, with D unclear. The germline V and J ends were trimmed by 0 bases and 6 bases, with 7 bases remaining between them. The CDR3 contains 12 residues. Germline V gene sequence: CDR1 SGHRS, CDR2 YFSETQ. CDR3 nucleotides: TGCGCCAGCAGCTTGGTGGCTAGCGAGCAGTACTTC. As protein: CASSLVASEQYF.

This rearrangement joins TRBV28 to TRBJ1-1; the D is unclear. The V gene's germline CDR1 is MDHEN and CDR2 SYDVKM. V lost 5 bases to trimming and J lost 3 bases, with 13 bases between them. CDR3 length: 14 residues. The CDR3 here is CASSPWGRDTEAFF. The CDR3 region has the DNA TGTGCCAGCAGTCCCTGGGGTAGGGACACTGAAGCTTTCTTT. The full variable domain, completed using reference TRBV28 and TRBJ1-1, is DVKVTQSSRYLVKRTGEKVFLECVQDMDHENMFWYRQDPGLGLRLIYFSYDVKMKEKGDIPEGYSVSREKKERFSLILESASTNQTSMYLCASSPWGRDTEAFFGQGTRLTVV.